The 26 T cell receptor beta chains reported below all come from one sample, sequenced in a study of CD8+ T cells in alopecia areata. Indicated treatment: oral pan-JAK inhibitor, 5-10 mg twice daily. Isolated RNA was reverse transcribed into cDNA used as the sequencing template. Profiled with immunoSEQ multiplex PCR; TCRdb holds only in-frame clones, not every one. The sample includes about 150,000 clones, under 70% of them seen just once. This specimen consisted of CD4+ T cells sorted from blood, obtained at week 4, from a patient treated with tofacitinib. Receptor source: a human donor with alopecia areata.

This rearrangement joins TRBV30 to TRBJ1-1, with 11 bases matching TRBD1. Trimming cost V 2 bases and J 6 bases; bases outside gene matches: 11. The CDR3 has 16 amino acids. Germline CDR1 reads GTSNPN; CDR2 reads SVGIG (reference sequence). DNA of the CDR3: TGTGCCTGGAGTACATGGACAGGGGGCGGAGGATCTGAAGCTTTCTTT. Translated, it gives CAWSTWTGGGGSEAFF.

The chain is built from TRBV6-5 and TRBJ1-2; 12 nucleotides agree with TRBD1. This CDR3 comprises 16 residues. With V trimmed by 2 bases and J by 7 bases, 8 bases remained unmatched. Germline CDR1 MNHEY, CDR2 SVGAGI. The CDR3 loop reads CASSYTSGTGGLGYTF. CDR3 DNA: TGTGCCAGCAGTTACACGTCCGGGACAGGGGGCCTTGGCTACACCTTC.

V and J are TRBV4-1 and TRBJ1-1, with D possibly TRBD1 on 5 matching bases. CDR3 size: 13 residues. Germline V gene data show CDR1 as MGHRA and CDR2 as YSYEKL. The V end lost 8 bases, the J end lost 5 bases, and 15 bases lay between the germline ends. DNA for the CDR3: TGCGCCAGCGCCCCTTGGGGGAGAACTGAAGCTTTCTTT. Encoded protein: CASAPWGRTEAFF.

The chain uses TRBV29-1 and TRBJ1-1; 8 nucleotides agree with TRBD1. The CDR3 extends over 14 amino acids. V dropped 5 bases and J dropped 4; count of bases not matched to a gene: 9. In germline, CDR1 is SQVTM, CDR2 ANQGSEA. CDR3 sequence reads: CSVRQGAWSTEAFF. CDR3 sequence (DNA): TGCAGCGTTCGGCAGGGGGCGTGGAGCACTGAAGCTTTCTTT.

The chain uses TRBV11-2 and TRBJ2-5, with D unresolved. The CDR3 spans 15 residues. V lost 3 bases and J lost 2, with 13 bases in between. Per germline, CDR1 SGHAT and CDR2 FQNNGV. The CDR3 loop is CASSLGTNTQETQYF. The CDR3 coding sequence is TGTGCCAGCAGCTTGGGTACGAATACTCAAGAGACCCAGTACTTC.

This chain uses TRBV2 with TRBJ2-7; D may match TRBD1 or TRBD2 (5 bases each). This CDR3 has 13 residues. Trimming removed 6 bases from V and 2 bases from J, with 11 bases in between. CDR1 is SNHLY and CDR2 is FYNNEI in the germline V gene. CDR3 residues: CASRMGTTYEQYF. The CDR3 DNA reads TGTGCCAGCAGGATGGGGACGACCTACGAGCAGTACTTC.

This clone was seen only once. J is TRBJ1-2 and V is TRBV13; TRBD1 aligns across 7 bases. J was trimmed by 2 bases and V by 4 bases; bases with no gene match: 1. Germline V lookup: CDR1 PRHDT, CDR2 FYEKMQ (reference sequence). The CDR3 has 13 residues. CDR3 DNA sequence: TGTGCCAGCAGCTCGGGACAGAACTATGGCTACACCTTC. This encodes CASSSGQNYGYTF.

The rearrangement joins TRBV29-1 to TRBJ2-5; possibly TRBD1 or TRBD2 for D (5 bases each). Germline lookup yields CDR1 SQVTM and CDR2 ANQGSEA. Between the trimmed V and J ends, which lost 7 bases and 5 bases, there was a span of 11 bases. The CDR3 is made up of 11 amino acids. The chain's CDR3 is CSARWGETQYF. The CDR3 DNA follows: TGCAGCGCCCGATGGGGGGAGACCCAGTACTTC.

The chain links TRBV5-1 to TRBJ2-5; tentative D call: TRBD1 (5 bases). The germline V gene has CDR1 SGHRS and CDR2 YFSETQ. The CDR3 contains 14 residues. Trimming left V 0 bases short and J 7 bases short, with 13 bases between. The CDR3 sequence: CASSLEGLTGTQYF. In nucleotides, the CDR3 is TGCGCCAGCAGCTTGGAGGGGCTAACTGGGACCCAGTACTTC.

The chain carries TRBV6-5 and TRBJ2-7, with 11 bases matching TRBD2. Trimming took 5 bases from V and 6 from J; bases not matched to a gene: 6. CDR1 and CDR2 (germline): MNHEY, SVGAGI. The length of the CDR3 is 14 residues. For the CDR3, the DNA is TGTGCCAGCAGTAGAACTAGCGGGGGATCCGAGCAGTACTTC. This translates into CASSRTSGGSEQYF.

V usage is TRBV6-6 and J usage is TRBJ1-1; 12 positions agree with TRBD1. Germline V gene sequence: CDR1 MNHNY, CDR2 SVGAGI (reference sequence). This CDR3 comprises 14 residues. The V segment lost 5 bases and the J segment 4 bases; nucleotides outside the gene matches: 2. This CDR3 is CASSGTGGITEAFF. The CDR3 coding sequence is TGTGCCAGCAGTGGGACAGGGGGCATCACTGAAGCTTTCTTT.

V gene TRBV14 combines with J gene TRBJ2-1, with TRBD2 as a possible D gene (5 bases). The germline gives CDR1 SGHDN, CDR2 FVKESK. V was trimmed by 5 bases and J by 9 bases, leaving 14 bases between them. This CDR3 is built from 13 residues. The CDR3 sequence: CASSINRRAEQFF. In DNA, the CDR3 is TGTGCCAGCAGCATCAACCGGCGGGCTGAGCAGTTCTTC.

The chain carries TRBV2 and TRBJ2-5; 8 nucleotides agree with TRBD1. This CDR3 region has 13 residues. Germline loops: CDR1 SNHLY, CDR2 FYNNEI. With V trimmed by 5 bases and J by 4 bases, 3 bases remained unmatched. CDR3 amino acids: CASSLDRVETQYF. CDR3 sequence (DNA): TGTGCCAGCAGTTTGGACAGGGTAGAGACCCAGTACTTC.

The chain carries TRBV15 and TRBJ2-4, with D tentatively TRBD1 (6 bases). The germline V gene encodes CDR1 LNHNV and CDR2 YYDKDF (reference sequence). The CDR3 contains 16 residues. The V gene lost 1 base and the J gene lost 9 bases, with 19 bases spanning the gap. For the CDR3, the DNA is TGTGCCACCAGCAGAGGCGGAGGAACAGGGTGGGGCATTCAGTACTTC. It encodes CATSRGGGTGWGIQYF.

The genes are TRBV29-1 and TRBJ2-7, with 8 bases aligning to TRBD1. This CDR3 has 15 residues. The V gene's germline CDR1 is SQVTM and CDR2 ANQGSEA. V dropped 2 bases and J dropped 6; count of bases not matched to a gene: 12. In nucleotides, the CDR3 is TGCAGCGTTGAAATGATAGTGACAGGGGCTAGCGAGCAGTACTTC. Encoded protein: CSVEMIVTGASEQYF.

This clone was observed once. The V gene is TRBV19, the J gene TRBJ1-2; D is unresolved. This CDR3 is built from 13 residues. V was clipped by 5 bases and J by 2 bases, with 9 bases between them. Germline CDR1 is LNHDA and CDR2 is SQIVND (reference sequence). The CDR3 DNA reads as TGTGCCAGTAGTGGGTCCACAAACTATGGCTACACCTTC. Translation: CASSGSTNYGYTF. The full variable domain, in which reference TRBV19 and TRBJ1-2 provide the parts outside the CDR3, is DGGITQSPKYLFRKEGQNVTLSCEQNLNHDAMYWYRQDPGQGLRLIYYSQIVNDFQKGDIAEGYSVSREKKESFPLTVTSAQKNPTAFYLCASSGSTNYGYTFGSGTRLTVV.

This sequence joins TRBV30 and TRBJ2-7, with TRBD1 matching over 8 bases. With 2 bases clipped from V and 7 bases from J, the junction kept 13 bases outside the gene matches. There are 15 residues in the CDR3. The germline gives CDR1 GTSNPN, CDR2 SVGIG (reference sequence). The CDR3 is CAWSPGTGPTREQYF. CDR3 coding DNA: TGTGCCTGGAGTCCCGGGACAGGACCAACTAGGGAGCAGTACTTC. The whole variable domain, filled in from reference TRBV30 and TRBJ2-7, reads SQTIHQWPATLVQPVGSPLSLECTVEGTSNPNLYWYRQAAGRGLQLLFYSVGIGQISSEVPQNLSASRPQDRQFILSSKKLLLSDSGFYLCAWSPGTGPTREQYFGPGTRLTVT.

V usage is TRBV5-4 and J usage is TRBJ1-6; 9 bases are shared with TRBD1. The CDR3 is made up of 15 amino acids. V shed 0 bases, J shed 10 bases, and the junction held 5 bases outside the gene matches. Germline CDR1 is SGHNT and CDR2 is YYREEE (reference sequence). CDR3 loop: CASSLGDRVNSPLHF. CDR3 coding DNA: TGTGCCAGCAGCTTGGGGGACAGGGTCAACTCACCCCTCCACTTT.

This clone appeared a few times. V usage is TRBV2 and J usage is TRBJ2-3; a possible D gene is TRBD2 (6 bases). This CDR3 has 15 residues. Germline CDR1 SNHLY, CDR2 FYNNEI. Trimming cost V 8 bases and J 0 bases, with 15 bases left between them. DNA for the CDR3: TGTGCCAGCGGAACCAGCGGGTTTAGCACAGATACGCAGTATTTT. It encodes CASGTSGFSTDTQYF.

The chain couples TRBV29-1 to TRBJ1-1; 8 bases line up with TRBD1. CDR3 size: 12 residues. Germline loops: CDR1 SQVTM, CDR2 ANQGSEA. V was pared by 4 bases and J by 8 bases, with 6 bases of the junction left unmatched. The CDR3 sequence: CSVAPGGGEAFF. The CDR3 coding sequence is TGCAGCGTTGCCCCAGGGGGCGGGGAAGCTTTCTTT. The full variable domain, completed using reference TRBV29-1 and TRBJ1-1, is SAVISQKPSRDICQRGTSLTIQCQVDSQVTMMFWYRQQPGQSLTLIATANQGSEATYESGFVIDKFPISRPNLTFSTLTVSNMSPEDSSIYLCSVAPGGGEAFFGQGTRLTVV.

The chain carries TRBV5-6 and TRBJ1-2, with no clear D. V was shortened by 3 bases and J by 3 bases, with 12 bases between the two germline ends. Germline-derived CDR1 and CDR2 are SGHDT and YYEEEE. CDR3 length: 14 residues. In DNA form, the CDR3 reads TGTGCCAGCAGCTCCTCGGGGTTGGACTATGGCTACACCTTC. Protein sequence: CASSSSGLDYGYTF.

V is TRBV29-1 and J is TRBJ1-1; D gene uncertain. Per germline, CDR1 SQVTM and CDR2 ANQGSEA. The V and J ends lost 6 bases and 2 bases respectively, with 7 bases between them. The CDR3 spans 11 residues. CDR3 region: CSVKYNTEAFF. The CDR3 DNA sequence: TGCAGCGTCAAGTACAACACTGAAGCTTTCTTT.

The chain has TRBV7-9 and TRBJ2-7, with TRBD1 matching 8 bases. CDR1 is SEHNR and CDR2 is FQNEAQ in the germline V gene (reference sequence). This CDR3 has 14 residues. With V trimmed by 1 base and J by 2 bases, 1 base remained unmatched. CDR3 bases: TGTGCCAGCAGCTTAGGACAGGGGACCTACGAGCAGTACTTC. Translation: CASSLGQGTYEQYF.

The chain is built from TRBV29-1 and TRBJ2-1; weak D call: TRBD1 (5 bases). V lost 6 bases to trimming and J lost 7 bases, with 13 bases between them. Per the germline V gene, CDR1 is SQVTM and CDR2 is ANQGSEA. The CDR3 contains 12 residues. The CDR3 DNA is TGCAGCGTAGGACAAACTCCGAATGAGCAGTTCTTC. Its translation is CSVGQTPNEQFF.

This chain connects TRBV7-2 to TRBJ2-1; perhaps TRBD2 as D (5 bases). V was cut by 0 bases and J by 5 bases, with 14 bases left in between. Germline loops: CDR1 SGHTA, CDR2 FQGNSA. The CDR3 is 16 residues long. The CDR3 protein is CASSLAGQRRNNEQFF. For the CDR3, the DNA is TGTGCCAGCAGCTTAGCGGGCCAGCGGAGAAACAATGAGCAGTTCTTC.

The chain has TRBV7-2 and TRBJ2-3, with D perhaps assigned TRBD1 or TRBD2 (5 bases each). Germline CDR1 SGHTA, CDR2 FQGNSA. Trimming took off 1 base at V and 5 bases at J, with 16 bases between the two ends. The CDR3 sequence is 16 residues long. The DNA of the CDR3 is TGTGCCAGCAGCTTAGATGCAGCAGGGACGAGAGATACGCAGTATTTT. Its translation: CASSLDAAGTRDTQYF.